One TCR beta chain is described in this entry. Germline assignment: CDR1 DFQATT and CDR2 SNEGSKA (reference sequence). There are 14 residues in the CDR3. The V gene end was trimmed by 3 bases and the J gene end by 2 bases; junction bases not matched to a gene: 3. Profiled with immunoSEQ multiplex PCR; TCRdb holds only in-frame clones, not every one. The sample has about 130,000 clones; roughly 88% are singletons. The data were obtained in a study of T cell responses to AZD1222 COVID-19 vaccine. The sample here was peripheral blood, taken 28 days after the second AZD1222 dose. The receptor's source is an adult who received the AZD1222 COVID-19 vaccine. The genes are TRBV20-1 and TRBJ2-3, with 9 bases fitting TRBD1. The DNA for the CDR3 is TGCAGTGCTAGTCGACAGGGGGACACAGATACGCAGTATTTT. Its translation: CSASRQGDTDTQYF.